A selection of T cell receptor beta chains follows, all from one sample in a study of shared clonotypes between healthy human individuals. The method was immunoSEQ multiplex PCR; TCRdb's version includes in-frame clones alone and lacks a portion of them. The repertoire holds over a million clones, with around three quarters as singletons. The sequenced material came from memory CD4+ T cells from PBMCs. All receptors derive from a young man in good health. Some clones in this sample may be carry-over from other donors' samples. Each CDR3 is given without its conserved first and last residue. Fields, in order: J gene, CDR3 length, V gene, CDR3 protein.

j_call: TRBJ1-2; cdr3_length: 12; v_call: TRBV5-1; cdr3_aa: ASSLGSGANGYT
j_call: TRBJ2-1; cdr3_length: 14; v_call: TRBV6-6; cdr3_aa: ASTFRGERLYNEQF
j_call: TRBJ2-7; cdr3_length: 12; v_call: TRBV7-2; cdr3_aa: ASSLELGANEQY
j_call: TRBJ2-7; cdr3_length: 16; v_call: TRBV28; cdr3_aa: ASSFGFLGSGTFLGQY
j_call: TRBJ2-1; cdr3_length: 12; v_call: TRBV19; cdr3_aa: ASTPTSSYNEQF
j_call: TRBJ2-7; cdr3_length: 9; v_call: TRBV29-1; cdr3_aa: SVTDSYEQY
j_call: TRBJ2-5; cdr3_length: 9; v_call: TRBV20-1; cdr3_aa: SAPLGETQY
j_call: TRBJ1-1; cdr3_length: 12; v_call: TRBV5-1; cdr3_aa: ASSDAGAGSEAF
j_call: TRBJ2-5; cdr3_length: 13; v_call: TRBV28; cdr3_aa: ASSNRAGVLETQY
j_call: TRBJ2-1; cdr3_length: 15; v_call: TRBV4-2; cdr3_aa: ASSQGPREGSYNEQF
j_call: TRBJ2-5; cdr3_length: 13; v_call: TRBV7-9; cdr3_aa: ASSLGQGEVETQY
j_call: TRBJ1-1; cdr3_length: 11; v_call: TRBV29-1; cdr3_aa: SVTPDRYTEAF
j_call: TRBJ2-7; cdr3_length: 10; v_call: TRBV6-4; cdr3_aa: ASSDETQPQY
j_call: TRBJ2-7; cdr3_length: 12; v_call: TRBV5-1; cdr3_aa: ASSLGYMGDEQY
j_call: TRBJ2-1; cdr3_length: 12; v_call: TRBV13; cdr3_aa: ASSLVSSYNEQF
j_call: TRBJ2-2; cdr3_length: 12; v_call: TRBV6-4; cdr3_aa: ASSTTGDTGELF
j_call: TRBJ2-2; cdr3_length: 11; v_call: TRBV5-1; cdr3_aa: ASSQAISGELF
j_call: TRBJ2-7; cdr3_length: 13; v_call: TRBV30; cdr3_aa: AWKALAGVPHEQY
j_call: TRBJ2-7; cdr3_length: 13; v_call: TRBV5-8; cdr3_aa: ASSRLVGEGGEQY
j_call: TRBJ2-1; cdr3_length: 13; v_call: TRBV5-1; cdr3_aa: ASSLALARGNEQF
j_call: TRBJ1-1; cdr3_length: 11; v_call: TRBV18; cdr3_aa: ASSLRENTEAF
j_call: TRBJ2-7; cdr3_length: 13; v_call: TRBV28; cdr3_aa: ASSSPPRGTYEQY
j_call: TRBJ2-2; cdr3_length: 13; v_call: TRBV12-5; cdr3_aa: ASGRGGVDTGELF
j_call: TRBJ2-5; cdr3_length: 11; v_call: TRBV5-1; cdr3_aa: ASSLGPQETQY
j_call: TRBJ1-5; cdr3_length: 14; v_call: TRBV19; cdr3_aa: ASSPGDRGFNQPQH
j_call: TRBJ1-5; cdr3_length: 12; v_call: TRBV7-3; cdr3_aa: ASQDRVSNQPQH
j_call: TRBJ2-1; cdr3_length: 13; v_call: TRBV4-1; cdr3_aa: ASSQGLAGEGEQF
j_call: TRBJ2-5; cdr3_length: 11; v_call: TRBV5-1; cdr3_aa: ASRDRNQETQY
j_call: TRBJ2-1; cdr3_length: 12; v_call: TRBV4-1; cdr3_aa: ASSQALVYNEQF
j_call: TRBJ2-2; cdr3_length: 13; v_call: TRBV15; cdr3_aa: ATSRETGVVGELF
j_call: TRBJ2-7; cdr3_length: 10; v_call: TRBV4-1; cdr3_aa: ASSQVGGKQY
j_call: TRBJ1-5; cdr3_length: 12; v_call: TRBV6-5; cdr3_aa: ASSSEIVLQPQH
j_call: TRBJ2-7; cdr3_length: 11; v_call: TRBV28; cdr3_aa: ASSLVTAYEQY
j_call: TRBJ1-1; cdr3_length: 10; v_call: TRBV6-5; cdr3_aa: AVSRLNTEAF
j_call: TRBJ2-7; cdr3_length: 13; v_call: TRBV19; cdr3_aa: ASSIRSERSTGQY
j_call: TRBJ2-7; cdr3_length: 12; v_call: TRBV5-1; cdr3_aa: ASSLRGEVDEQY
j_call: TRBJ2-5; cdr3_length: 10; v_call: TRBV7-3; cdr3_aa: ASSLQGETQY
j_call: TRBJ2-3; cdr3_length: 16; v_call: TRBV19; cdr3_aa: ASSMGAGGGYLADTQY
j_call: TRBJ2-3; cdr3_length: 9; v_call: TRBV20-1; cdr3_aa: SGTPSDTQY